The rows below give T cell receptor beta chains drawn from one sample of a study of control samples from healthy donors and cancer patients. Sequencing was performed with immunoSEQ multiplex PCR; in TCRdb, only in-frame clones are kept and a portion is missing. The repertoire holds some 210,000 clones, with about 90% as singletons. The sample taken for sequencing was blood. These receptors came from a man between 25 and 39 years old in good health. Both conserved end residues are trimmed from each CDR3. D genes are given only for firm matches. A row's size may be missing; if present it is once, few, many or a size class.

v_gene	d_gene	j_gene	abundance	CDR3aa
TRBV30	NA	TRBJ2-3	NA	AWSLGRGRTQY
TRBV3-1/TRBV3-2	TRBD1	TRBJ1-4	NA	ASSRKGDREEKLF
TRBV10-3	NA	TRBJ1-2	NA	AISEGGPSTNYGYT
TRBV7-2	NA	TRBJ2-1	NA	ASSRGSYNEQF
TRBV13	TRBD2	TRBJ2-1	NA	ASSPRLSGTSGGAMSREQF
TRBV4-1	NA	TRBJ1-1	once	ASSQITIGGGFTEAF
TRBV18	NA	TRBJ1-3	NA	ASSPRTDSSGNTIY
TRBV6-5	NA	TRBJ1-1	NA	ASSGGYTEAF
TRBV6-9	NA	TRBJ2-7	NA	ASSFSRSYEQY
TRBV7-8	NA	TRBJ1-3	NA	ASSLGAGTGNTIY
TRBV19	NA	TRBJ1-6	NA	ASSMPPGRLNSPLH
TRBV19	NA	TRBJ1-3	NA	ASSKVAYSAAASSGNTIY
TRBV2	NA	TRBJ1-3	NA	ASSRQQKQGNTIY
TRBV7-9	TRBD1	TRBJ1-2	NA	ASSPDRTTYGYT
TRBV5-1	TRBD1	TRBJ1-1	NA	ASSLTGEDTEAF
TRBV23-1	TRBD1	TRBJ1-2	NA	ANTGTGLGYGYT
TRBV2	TRBD1	TRBJ2-3	NA	ASREGQGASSTDTQY
TRBV19	TRBD2	TRBJ2-7	NA	ASSTRLAGAPLAEQY
TRBV6-1	NA	TRBJ2-7	NA	ASSESWTGTYEQY
TRBV6-6	NA	TRBJ2-1	NA	ASSSGGEDNEQF
TRBV19	TRBD1	TRBJ2-7	NA	ASSRGRGIYEQY
TRBV7-9	NA	TRBJ2-2	NA	ASKVGAVNTGELF
TRBV5-1	NA	TRBJ1-6	NA	ASSFDGSPLH
TRBV5-1	TRBD1	TRBJ2-2	NA	ASSFPSQGMDRGAV
TRBV30	NA	TRBJ1-2	NA	AYAAGKSVGYT
TRBV25-1	NA	TRBJ2-7	NA	ASSELTGFYEQY
TRBV11-2	TRBD2	TRBJ2-1	NA	ASSLRLAGGGSYNEQF
TRBV11-2	TRBD1	TRBJ2-1	once	ASSAGTGGIYNEQF
TRBV10-3	NA	TRBJ2-7	NA	AISAGRTYEQY
TRBV2	TRBD1	TRBJ2-4	NA	ASSGLRVDRGPSKNIQY
TRBV3-1/TRBV3-2	TRBD2	TRBJ2-1	NA	ASSQEWDSGGRWNEQF
TRBV5-1	NA	TRBJ1-6	NA	ASSLGETYNSPLH
TRBV5-3	TRBD1	TRBJ1-6	NA	ARSSGQVFSYNSPLH
TRBV7-9	NA	TRBJ2-2	NA	ASSQGLSVSTGELF
TRBV19	TRBD1	TRBJ1-2	NA	ASSPGTGTGYGYT
TRBV7-9	NA	TRBJ2-7	few	ASSSPGTYEQY
TRBV6-5	NA	TRBJ2-3	NA	ATGTPSALGTQY
TRBV14	NA	TRBJ2-3	NA	ASSFPTISTTDTQY
TRBV5-1	NA	TRBJ2-3	NA	ASSLAGAGPRTDTQY
TRBV3-1/TRBV3-2	TRBD1	TRBJ1-2	NA	ASSHMGQGA
TRBV19	NA	TRBJ2-1	NA	ASSIGGYNEQF
TRBV12-3/TRBV12-4	TRBD2	TRBJ2-1	NA	ASSSGAVNEQF
TRBV9	NA	TRBJ1-2	NA	ASSVDELTRYGYT